The sequence of this TCR beta chain was determined in a study of cytomegalovirus exposure and HLA in healthy donors. The CDR3 is 16 residues long. The V gene end was trimmed by 9 bases and the J gene end by 0 bases; junction bases not matched to a gene: 5. Germline V gene data show CDR1 as LNHDA and CDR2 as SQIVND (reference sequence). Vbeta (60) and Jbeta (13) primers were used in the PCR. Produced via immunoSEQ multiplex PCR; TCRdb's table is partial and in-frame only. The sample includes 120,000 to 150,000 clones, around 82% of them seen just once. Sequenced sample: PBMCs. The chain is built from TRBV19 and TRBJ2-6; 10 nucleotides agree with TRBD2. The clonotype was recovered from a man in his forties in good health and CMV-seropositive. The CDR3 protein is CASRAGGASGANVLTF. CDR3 sequence (DNA): TGTGCCAGCCGAGCGGGGGGGGCCTCTGGGGCCAACGTCCTGACTTTC.